The T cell receptor beta chain under discussion was sequenced for a study of cytotoxic CD8 clonotypes in ibrutinib-treated CLL. Investigators sought sequencing depths of between 1 in 200,000 and 1 in 1 million T cells. Repertoires were generated with immunoSEQ multiplex PCR, while TCRdb's copy carries only in-frame clones and drops some. Altogether about 92,000 clones are present, approximately 71% being singletons, with the ten largest covering 20% to 25%. CDR1 is LNHDA and CDR2 is SQIVND in the germline V gene (reference sequence). The CDR3 runs 14 residues. V was trimmed by 7 bases and J by 0 bases, leaving 10 bases between them.

The sequence was obtained from a human donor with chronic lymphocytic leukemia. This chain uses TRBV19 with TRBJ1-3; no reliable D call. The sequenced sample was PBMCs, obtained after 24 months of ibrutinib treatment. Here the CDR3 reads CASIGWSSGNTIYF. The DNA of the CDR3 is TGTGCCAGTATCGGTTGGAGCTCTGGAAACACCATATATTTT.